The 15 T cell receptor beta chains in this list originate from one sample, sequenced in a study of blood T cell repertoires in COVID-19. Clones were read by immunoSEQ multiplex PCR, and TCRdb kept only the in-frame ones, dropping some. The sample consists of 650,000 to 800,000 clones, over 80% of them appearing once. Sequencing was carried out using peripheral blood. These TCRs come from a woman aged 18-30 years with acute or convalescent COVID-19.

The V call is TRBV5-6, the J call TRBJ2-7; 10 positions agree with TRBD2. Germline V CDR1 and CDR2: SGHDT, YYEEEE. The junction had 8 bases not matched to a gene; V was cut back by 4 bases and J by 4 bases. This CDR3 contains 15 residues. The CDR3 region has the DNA TGTGCCAGCAGCGCCTGGAGCGGGGGGGCGTACGAGCAGTACTTC. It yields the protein CASSAWSGGAYEQYF.

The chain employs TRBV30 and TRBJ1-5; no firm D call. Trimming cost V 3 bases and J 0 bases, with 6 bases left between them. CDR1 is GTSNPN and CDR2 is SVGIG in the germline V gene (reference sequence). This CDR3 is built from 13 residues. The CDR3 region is CAWRYNSNQPQHF. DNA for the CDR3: TGTGCCTGGAGATATAATAGCAATCAGCCCCAGCATTTT.

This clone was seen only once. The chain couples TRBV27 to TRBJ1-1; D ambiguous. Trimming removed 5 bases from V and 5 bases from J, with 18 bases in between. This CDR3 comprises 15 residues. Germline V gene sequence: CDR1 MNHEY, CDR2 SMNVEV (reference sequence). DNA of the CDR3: TGTGCCAGCAGTCCCGCGGCGGTGGGAGGAACTGAAGCTTTCTTT. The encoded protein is CASSPAAVGGTEAFF.

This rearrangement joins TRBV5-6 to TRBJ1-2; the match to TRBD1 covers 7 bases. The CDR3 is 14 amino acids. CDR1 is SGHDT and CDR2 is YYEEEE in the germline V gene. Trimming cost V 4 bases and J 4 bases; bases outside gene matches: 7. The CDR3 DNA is TGTGCCAGCAGCATCGGGACAGCGACCTATGGCTACACCTTC. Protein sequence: CASSIGTATYGYTF.

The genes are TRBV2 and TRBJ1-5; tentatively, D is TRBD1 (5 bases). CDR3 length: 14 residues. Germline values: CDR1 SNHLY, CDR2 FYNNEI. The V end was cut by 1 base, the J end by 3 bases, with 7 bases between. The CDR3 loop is CASSEGQTNQPQHF. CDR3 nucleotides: TGTGCCAGCAGTGAAGGACAGACCAATCAGCCCCAGCATTTT. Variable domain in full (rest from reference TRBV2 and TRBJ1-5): EPEVTQTPSHQVTQMGQEVILRCVPISNHLYFYWYRQILGQKVEFLVSFYNNEISEKSEIFDDQFSVERPDGSNFTLKIRSTKLEDSAMYFCASSEGQTNQPQHFGDGTRLSIL.

DNA for the CDR3: TGTGCCAGCAGTAGAACAGGGGGCGAGATCTATGGCTACACCTTC. It translates to CASSRTGGEIYGYTF. The chain has TRBV6-5 and TRBJ1-2; 9 bases are shared with TRBD1. The V and J ends lost 5 bases and 4 bases, in that order; junction bases with no gene match: 8. CDR1 is MNHEY, CDR2 SVGAGI, per germline. CDR3 length: 15 residues.

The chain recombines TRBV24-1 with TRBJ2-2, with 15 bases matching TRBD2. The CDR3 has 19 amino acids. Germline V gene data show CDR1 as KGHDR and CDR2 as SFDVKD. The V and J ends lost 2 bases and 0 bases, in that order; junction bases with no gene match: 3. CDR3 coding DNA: TGTGCCACCAGTGATTCGGGGACTAGCGGGGGGCCGAACACCGGGGAGCTGTTTTTT. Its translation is CATSDSGTSGGPNTGELFF.

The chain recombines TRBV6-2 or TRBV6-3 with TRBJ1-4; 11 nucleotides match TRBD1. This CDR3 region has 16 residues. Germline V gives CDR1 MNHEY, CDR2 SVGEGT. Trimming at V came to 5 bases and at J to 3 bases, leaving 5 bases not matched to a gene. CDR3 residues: CASSGQGARANEKLFF. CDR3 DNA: TGTGCCAGCAGTGGACAGGGGGCGCGTGCTAATGAAAAACTGTTTTTT.

CDR3 residues: CASSQDRASGASYNEQFF. As DNA, the CDR3 is TGCGCCAGCAGCCAAGATCGGGCTAGCGGGGCTAGTTACAATGAGCAGTTCTTC. V gene TRBV4-1 combines with J gene TRBJ2-1; 9 bases align to TRBD2. The V gene end was trimmed by 0 bases and the J gene end by 4 bases; junction bases not matched to a gene: 10. The germline V gene has CDR1 MGHRA and CDR2 YSYEKL. The CDR3 length is 18 residues.

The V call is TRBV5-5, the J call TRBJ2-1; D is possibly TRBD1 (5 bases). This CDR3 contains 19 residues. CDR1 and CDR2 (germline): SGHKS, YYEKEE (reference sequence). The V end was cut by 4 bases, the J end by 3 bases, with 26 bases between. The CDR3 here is CASSHGHPRNSGFYNEQFF. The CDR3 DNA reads TGTGCCAGCAGCCACGGACACCCCCGCAATTCTGGCTTCTACAATGAGCAGTTCTTC.

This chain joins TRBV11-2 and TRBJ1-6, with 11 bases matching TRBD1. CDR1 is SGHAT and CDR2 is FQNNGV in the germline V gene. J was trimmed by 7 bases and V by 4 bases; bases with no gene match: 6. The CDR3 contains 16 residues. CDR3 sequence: CASSYGQGAGNSPLHF. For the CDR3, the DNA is TGTGCCAGCAGCTACGGACAGGGGGCTGGCAATTCACCCCTCCACTTT.

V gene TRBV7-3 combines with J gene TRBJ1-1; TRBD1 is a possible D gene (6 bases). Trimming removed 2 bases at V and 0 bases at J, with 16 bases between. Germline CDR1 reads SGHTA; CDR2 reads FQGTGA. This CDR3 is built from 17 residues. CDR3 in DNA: TGTGCCAGCAGCTTATTTTCCGGGGGGGCGATGAACACTGAAGCTTTCTTT. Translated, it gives CASSLFSGGAMNTEAFF.

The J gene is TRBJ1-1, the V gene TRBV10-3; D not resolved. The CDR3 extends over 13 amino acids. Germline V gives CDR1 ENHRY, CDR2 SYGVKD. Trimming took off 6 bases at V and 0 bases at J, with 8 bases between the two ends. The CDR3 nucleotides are TGTGCCATCAGACTCCAGGTGAACACTGAAGCTTTCTTT. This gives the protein CAIRLQVNTEAFF.

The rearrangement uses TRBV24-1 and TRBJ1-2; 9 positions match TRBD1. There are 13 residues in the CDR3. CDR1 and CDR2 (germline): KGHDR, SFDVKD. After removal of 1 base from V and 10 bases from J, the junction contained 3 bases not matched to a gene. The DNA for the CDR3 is TGTGCCACCAGTGATTTTAGGACAGGGGCCTACACCTTC. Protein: CATSDFRTGAYTF.

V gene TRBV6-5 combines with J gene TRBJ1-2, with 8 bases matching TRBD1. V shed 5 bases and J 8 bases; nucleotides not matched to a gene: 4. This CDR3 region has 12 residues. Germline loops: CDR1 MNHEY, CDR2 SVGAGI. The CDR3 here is CASSPGQGGYTF. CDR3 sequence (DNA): TGTGCCAGCAGTCCAGGACAGGGAGGCTACACCTTC.